What follows describes a single TCR beta chain. Its antigen remains unidentified. Germline lookup yields CDR1 MDHEN and CDR2 SYDVKM. The junction had 4 bases not matched to a gene; V was cut back by 2 bases and J by 4 bases. CDR3 size: 15 residues. This entry comes from a study of persistence of HIV-infected CD4 T cells. Cells were stimulated with CMV-infected fibroblast lysates at about 10 ug/mL. Sorting of responding CD4+ T cells relied on upregulated CD40 ligand together with CD69. The immunoSEQ assay was version 4, run in survey mode. Data came from immunoSEQ multiplex PCR; TCRdb stores just in-frame clones and leaves some out. The sample shows just under 20,000 clones, about 84% of them seen only once. The study, taken as a whole, reports: Rare CMV-responding cells carrying HIV-1 proviruses were not analyzed separately for TCR.

The rearrangement uses TRBV28 and TRBJ2-2; the match to TRBD1 covers 7 bases. The origin of this receptor is an adult man with HIV who was CMV-seropositive. The starting material was CD4+ T cells sorted from PBMCs after roughly 18-hour stimulation, obtained from a patient who received antiretroviral therapy. This CDR3 reads CASSLGQVVTGELFF. CDR3 coding DNA: TGTGCCAGCAGTTTAGGACAGGTAGTCACCGGGGAGCTGTTTTTT.